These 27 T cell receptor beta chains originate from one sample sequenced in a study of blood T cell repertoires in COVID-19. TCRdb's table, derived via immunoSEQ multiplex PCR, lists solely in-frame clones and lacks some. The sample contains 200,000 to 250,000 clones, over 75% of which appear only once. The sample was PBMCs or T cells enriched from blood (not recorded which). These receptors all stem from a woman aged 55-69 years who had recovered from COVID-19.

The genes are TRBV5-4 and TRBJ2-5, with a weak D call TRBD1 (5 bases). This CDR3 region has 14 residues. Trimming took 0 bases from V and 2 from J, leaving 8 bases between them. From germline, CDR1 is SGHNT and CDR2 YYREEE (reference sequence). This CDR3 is CASSLVGPQETQYF. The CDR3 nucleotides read TGTGCCAGCAGCTTGGTGGGGCCTCAAGAGACCCAGTACTTC.

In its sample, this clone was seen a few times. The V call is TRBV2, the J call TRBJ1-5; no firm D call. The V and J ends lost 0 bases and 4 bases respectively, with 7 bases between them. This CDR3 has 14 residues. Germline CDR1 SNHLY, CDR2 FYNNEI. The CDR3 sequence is CASSEATENQPQHF. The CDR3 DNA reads TGTGCCAGCAGTGAAGCGACGGAGAATCAGCCCCAGCATTTT. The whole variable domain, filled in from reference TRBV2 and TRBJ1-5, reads EPEVTQTPSHQVTQMGQEVILRCVPISNHLYFYWYRQILGQKVEFLVSFYNNEISEKSEIFDDQFSVERPDGSNFTLKIRSTKLEDSAMYFCASSEATENQPQHFGDGTRLSIL.

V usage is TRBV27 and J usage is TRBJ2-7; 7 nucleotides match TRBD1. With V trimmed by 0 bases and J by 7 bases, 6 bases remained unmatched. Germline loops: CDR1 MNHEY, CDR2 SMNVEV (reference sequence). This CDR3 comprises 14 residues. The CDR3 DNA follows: TGTGCCAGCAGTTTATCGACAGGGCTGGGGGAGCAGTACTTC. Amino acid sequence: CASSLSTGLGEQYF.

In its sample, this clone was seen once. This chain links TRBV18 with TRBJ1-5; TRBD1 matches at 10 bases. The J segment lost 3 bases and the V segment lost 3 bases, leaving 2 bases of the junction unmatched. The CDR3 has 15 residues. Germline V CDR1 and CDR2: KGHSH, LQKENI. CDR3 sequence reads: CASSPGTGDNQPQHF. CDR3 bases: TGTGCCAGCTCACCCGGGACAGGGGACAATCAGCCCCAGCATTTT.

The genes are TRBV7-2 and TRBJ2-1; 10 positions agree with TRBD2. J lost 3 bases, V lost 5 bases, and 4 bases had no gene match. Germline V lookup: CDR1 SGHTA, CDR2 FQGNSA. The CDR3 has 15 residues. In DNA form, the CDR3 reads TGTGCCAGCAGCCGGACTAGCGGAAACTACAATGAGCAGTTCTTC. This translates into CASSRTSGNYNEQFF.

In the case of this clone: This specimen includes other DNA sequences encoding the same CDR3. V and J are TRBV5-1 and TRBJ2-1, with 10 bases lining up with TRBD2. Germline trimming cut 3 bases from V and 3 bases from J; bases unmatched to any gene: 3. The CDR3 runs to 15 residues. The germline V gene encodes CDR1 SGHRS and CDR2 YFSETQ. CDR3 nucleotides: TGCGCCAGCAGCTACACTAGCGGGAACTACAATGAGCAGTTCTTC. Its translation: CASSYTSGNYNEQFF. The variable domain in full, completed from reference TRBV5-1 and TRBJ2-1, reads KAGVTQTPRYLIKTRGQQVTLSCSPISGHRSVSWYQQTPGQGLQFLFEYFSETQRNKGNFPGRFSGRQFSNSRSEMNVSTLELGDSALYLCASSYTSGNYNEQFFGPGTRLTVL.

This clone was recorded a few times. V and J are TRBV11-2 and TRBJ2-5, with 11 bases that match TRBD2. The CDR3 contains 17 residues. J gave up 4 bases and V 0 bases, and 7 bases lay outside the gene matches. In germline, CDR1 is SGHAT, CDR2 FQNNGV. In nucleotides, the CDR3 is TGTGCCAGCAGCTTAGAGCCTAGCGGGGGGATGGGAGAGACCCAGTACTTC. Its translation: CASSLEPSGGMGETQYF.

The CDR3 spells CATSRGQAVSNQPQHF. In DNA form, the CDR3 reads TGTGCCACCAGCAGGGGACAGGCCGTTAGCAATCAGCCCCAGCATTTT. The chain is built from TRBV15 and TRBJ1-5, with 8 bases identical to TRBD1. The CDR3 covers 16 residues. Germline V CDR1 and CDR2: LNHNV, YYDKDF (reference sequence). Trimming took 3 bases from V and 0 from J; bases not matched to a gene: 4.

CDR3: CASEEGFNYGYTF. In DNA form, the CDR3 reads TGTGCCAGCGAGGAGGGTTTTAACTATGGCTACACCTTC. The V call is TRBV2, the J call TRBJ1-2, with D unclear. The CDR3 is 13 residues long. V was pared by 8 bases and J by 1 base, with 11 bases between. Germline assignment: CDR1 SNHLY and CDR2 FYNNEI.

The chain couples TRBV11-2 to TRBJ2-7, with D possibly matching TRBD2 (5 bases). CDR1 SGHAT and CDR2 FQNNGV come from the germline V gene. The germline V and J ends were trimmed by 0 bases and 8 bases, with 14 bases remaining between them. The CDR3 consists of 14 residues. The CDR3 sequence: CASSLDQLVAKQYF. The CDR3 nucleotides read TGTGCCAGCAGCTTAGATCAGTTGGTAGCGAAGCAGTACTTC.

CDR3: CASSSGGGGYTIYF. In DNA, the CDR3 is TGCGCCAGCAGCTCCGGGGGAGGGGGATACACCATATATTTT. V usage is TRBV5-1 and J usage is TRBJ1-3, with D possibly being TRBD1 (6 bases). This CDR3 region has 14 residues. The ends were cut back, 3 bases at V and 8 bases at J, with 15 bases in the middle. Germline V gives CDR1 SGHRS, CDR2 YFSETQ.

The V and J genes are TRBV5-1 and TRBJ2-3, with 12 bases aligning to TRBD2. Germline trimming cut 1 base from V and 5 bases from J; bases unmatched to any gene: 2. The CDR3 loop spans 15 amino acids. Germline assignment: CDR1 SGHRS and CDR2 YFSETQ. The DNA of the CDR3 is TGCGCCAGCAGCTTGCTAGCGGGGGGGCAAGATACGCAGTATTTT. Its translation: CASSLLAGGQDTQYF.

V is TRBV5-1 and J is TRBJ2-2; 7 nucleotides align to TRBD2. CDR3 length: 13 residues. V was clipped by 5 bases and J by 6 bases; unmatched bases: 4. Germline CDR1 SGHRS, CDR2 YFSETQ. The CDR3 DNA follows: TGCGCCAGCAGTCTAGCGGAGGCCGGGGAGCTGTTTTTT. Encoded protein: CASSLAEAGELFF.

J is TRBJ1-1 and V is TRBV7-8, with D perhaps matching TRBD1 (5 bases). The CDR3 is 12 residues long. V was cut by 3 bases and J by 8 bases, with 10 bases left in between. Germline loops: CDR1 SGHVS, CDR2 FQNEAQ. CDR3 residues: CASSFARAEAFF. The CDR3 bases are TGTGCCAGCAGCTTCGCCAGGGCCGAAGCTTTCTTT.

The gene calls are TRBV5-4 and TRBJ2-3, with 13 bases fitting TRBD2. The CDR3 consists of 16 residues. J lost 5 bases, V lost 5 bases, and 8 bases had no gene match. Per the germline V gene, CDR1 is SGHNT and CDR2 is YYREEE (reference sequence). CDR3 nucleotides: TGTGCCAGCAGATCGACTAGCGGGGGGCTGAGAGATACGCAGTATTTT. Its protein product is CASRSTSGGLRDTQYF.

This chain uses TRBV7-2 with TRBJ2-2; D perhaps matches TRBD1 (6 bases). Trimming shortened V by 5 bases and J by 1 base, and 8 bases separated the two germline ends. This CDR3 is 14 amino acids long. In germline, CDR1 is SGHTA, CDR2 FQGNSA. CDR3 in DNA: TGTGCCAGCAGCACGGGACAGAACACCGGGGAGCTGTTTTTT. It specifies CASSTGQNTGELFF.

CDR3 loop: CASSEGTGFRDSPLHF. The CDR3 region has the DNA TGTGCCAGCAGTGAAGGGACAGGGTTCCGCGATTCACCCCTCCACTTT. V and J are TRBV25-1 and TRBJ1-6; TRBD1 matches at 9 bases. CDR3 size: 16 residues. Germline V gene data show CDR1 as MGHDK and CDR2 as SYGVNS. The ends lost 2 bases at V and 8 bases at J; junction bases unmatched: 7.

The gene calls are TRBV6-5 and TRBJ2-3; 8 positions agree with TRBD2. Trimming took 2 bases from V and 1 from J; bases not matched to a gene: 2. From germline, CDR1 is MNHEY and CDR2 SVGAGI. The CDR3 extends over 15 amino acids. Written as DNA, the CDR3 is TGTGCCAGCAGTTACCATAGCGGGGGCACAGATACGCAGTATTTT. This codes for CASSYHSGGTDTQYF.

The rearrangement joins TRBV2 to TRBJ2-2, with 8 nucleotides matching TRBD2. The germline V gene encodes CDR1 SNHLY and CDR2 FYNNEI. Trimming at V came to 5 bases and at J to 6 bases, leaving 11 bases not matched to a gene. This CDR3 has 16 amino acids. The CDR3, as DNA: TGTGCCAGCAGTAGGGGGGGAGGACTAGCCGCCGGGGAGCTGTTTTTT. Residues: CASSRGGGLAAGELFF. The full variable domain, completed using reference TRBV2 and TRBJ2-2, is EPEVTQTPSHQVTQMGQEVILRCVPISNHLYFYWYRQILGQKVEFLVSFYNNEISEKSEIFDDQFSVERPDGSNFTLKIRSTKLEDSAMYFCASSRGGGLAAGELFFGEGSRLTVL.

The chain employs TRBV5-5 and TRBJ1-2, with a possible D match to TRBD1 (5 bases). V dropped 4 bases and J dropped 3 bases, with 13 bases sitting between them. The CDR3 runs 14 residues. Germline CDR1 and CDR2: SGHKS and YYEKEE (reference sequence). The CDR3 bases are TGTGCCAGCAGCCGGGGGTTAGGGGACTATGGCTACACCTTC. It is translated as CASSRGLGDYGYTF.

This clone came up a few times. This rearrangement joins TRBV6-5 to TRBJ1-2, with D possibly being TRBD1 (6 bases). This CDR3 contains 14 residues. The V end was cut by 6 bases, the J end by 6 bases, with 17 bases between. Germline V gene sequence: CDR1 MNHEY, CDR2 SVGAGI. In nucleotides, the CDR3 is TGTGCCAGCAGCTCTGGACAGCCAGTCCATGGCTACACCTTC. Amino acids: CASSSGQPVHGYTF.

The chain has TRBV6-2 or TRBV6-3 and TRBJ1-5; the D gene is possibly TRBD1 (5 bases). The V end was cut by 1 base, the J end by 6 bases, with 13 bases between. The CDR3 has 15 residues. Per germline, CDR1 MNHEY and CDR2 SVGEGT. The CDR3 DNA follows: TGTGCCAGCAGTTACTGGGGCAGTCAGGGTCAGCCCCAGCATTTT. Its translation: CASSYWGSQGQPQHF.

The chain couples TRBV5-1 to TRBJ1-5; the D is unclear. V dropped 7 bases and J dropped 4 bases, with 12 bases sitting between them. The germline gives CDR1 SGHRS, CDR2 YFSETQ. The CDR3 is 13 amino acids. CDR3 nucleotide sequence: TGCGCCAGCTCTCCCGGGGTTAATCAGCCCCAGCATTTT. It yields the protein CASSPGVNQPQHF.

This chain's CDR3 is CAWSVSGETGNTIYF. CDR3 nucleotide sequence: TGTGCCTGGAGTGTATCAGGGGAAACTGGAAACACCATATATTTT. The chain joins TRBV30 to TRBJ1-3, with a tentative D call TRBD1 (6 bases). The length of the CDR3 is 15 residues. Germline V gene sequence: CDR1 GTSNPN, CDR2 SVGIG (reference sequence). Trimming pared 0 bases from V and 2 bases from J, leaving 11 bases between.

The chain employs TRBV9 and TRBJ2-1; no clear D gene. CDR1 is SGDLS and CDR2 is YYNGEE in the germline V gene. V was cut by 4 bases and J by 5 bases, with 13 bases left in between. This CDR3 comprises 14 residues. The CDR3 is CASSSVRVHNEQFF. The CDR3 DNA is TGTGCCAGCAGCAGCGTCAGAGTACACAATGAGCAGTTCTTC. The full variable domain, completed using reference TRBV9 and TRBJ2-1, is DSGVTQTPKHLITATGQRVTLRCSPRSGDLSVYWYQQSLDQGLQFLIQYYNGEERAKGNILERFSAQQFPDLHSELNLSSLELGDSALYFCASSSVRVHNEQFFGPGTRLTVL.

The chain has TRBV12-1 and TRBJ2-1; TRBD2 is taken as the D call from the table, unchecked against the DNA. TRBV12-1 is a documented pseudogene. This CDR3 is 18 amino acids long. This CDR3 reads CASSPRELTSGGANEQFF. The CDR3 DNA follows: TGTGCCAGCAGCCCTCGGGAACTGACTAGCGGGGGGGCCAATGAGCAGTTCTTC.

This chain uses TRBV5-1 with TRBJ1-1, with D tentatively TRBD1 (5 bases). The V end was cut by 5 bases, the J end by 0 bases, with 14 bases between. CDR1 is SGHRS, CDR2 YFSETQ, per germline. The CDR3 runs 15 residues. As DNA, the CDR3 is TGCGCCAGCAGTGAAAGGGGAGGATTGAACACTGAAGCTTTCTTT. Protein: CASSERGGLNTEAFF.